The T cell receptor beta chain described here comes from a study of blood T cell repertoires in COVID-19. CDR3 length equals 16 residues. The V end was cut by 6 bases, the J end by 7 bases, with 19 bases between. From germline, CDR1 is LNHDA and CDR2 SQIVND (reference sequence). Original handling: Amplification of reference gene primers was used by the study to estimate nucleated cell counts. Method: immunoSEQ multiplex PCR; TCRdb's copy keeps in-frame clones and lacks some. The V and J calls and the clone size are those of that table, but D and trimming were determined from the DNA. This table has 200,000 to 250,000 clones, roughly four fifths appearing once.

This TCR came from an elderly woman with acute or convalescent COVID-19. The chain combines TRBV19 with TRBJ1-6; TRBD1 is a possible D gene (6 bases). The sample comprised peripheral blood. The CDR3, as DNA: TGTGCCAGTAGACGACAGGACTCAGCGAGGAATTCACCCCTCCACTTT. Translation: CASRRQDSARNSPLHF. The whole variable domain, filled in from reference TRBV19 and TRBJ1-6, reads DGGITQSPKYLFRKEGQNVTLSCEQNLNHDAMYWYRQDPGQGLRLIYYSQIVNDFQKGDIAEGYSVSREKKESFPLTVTSAQKNPTAFYLCASRRQDSARNSPLHFGNGTRLTVT.